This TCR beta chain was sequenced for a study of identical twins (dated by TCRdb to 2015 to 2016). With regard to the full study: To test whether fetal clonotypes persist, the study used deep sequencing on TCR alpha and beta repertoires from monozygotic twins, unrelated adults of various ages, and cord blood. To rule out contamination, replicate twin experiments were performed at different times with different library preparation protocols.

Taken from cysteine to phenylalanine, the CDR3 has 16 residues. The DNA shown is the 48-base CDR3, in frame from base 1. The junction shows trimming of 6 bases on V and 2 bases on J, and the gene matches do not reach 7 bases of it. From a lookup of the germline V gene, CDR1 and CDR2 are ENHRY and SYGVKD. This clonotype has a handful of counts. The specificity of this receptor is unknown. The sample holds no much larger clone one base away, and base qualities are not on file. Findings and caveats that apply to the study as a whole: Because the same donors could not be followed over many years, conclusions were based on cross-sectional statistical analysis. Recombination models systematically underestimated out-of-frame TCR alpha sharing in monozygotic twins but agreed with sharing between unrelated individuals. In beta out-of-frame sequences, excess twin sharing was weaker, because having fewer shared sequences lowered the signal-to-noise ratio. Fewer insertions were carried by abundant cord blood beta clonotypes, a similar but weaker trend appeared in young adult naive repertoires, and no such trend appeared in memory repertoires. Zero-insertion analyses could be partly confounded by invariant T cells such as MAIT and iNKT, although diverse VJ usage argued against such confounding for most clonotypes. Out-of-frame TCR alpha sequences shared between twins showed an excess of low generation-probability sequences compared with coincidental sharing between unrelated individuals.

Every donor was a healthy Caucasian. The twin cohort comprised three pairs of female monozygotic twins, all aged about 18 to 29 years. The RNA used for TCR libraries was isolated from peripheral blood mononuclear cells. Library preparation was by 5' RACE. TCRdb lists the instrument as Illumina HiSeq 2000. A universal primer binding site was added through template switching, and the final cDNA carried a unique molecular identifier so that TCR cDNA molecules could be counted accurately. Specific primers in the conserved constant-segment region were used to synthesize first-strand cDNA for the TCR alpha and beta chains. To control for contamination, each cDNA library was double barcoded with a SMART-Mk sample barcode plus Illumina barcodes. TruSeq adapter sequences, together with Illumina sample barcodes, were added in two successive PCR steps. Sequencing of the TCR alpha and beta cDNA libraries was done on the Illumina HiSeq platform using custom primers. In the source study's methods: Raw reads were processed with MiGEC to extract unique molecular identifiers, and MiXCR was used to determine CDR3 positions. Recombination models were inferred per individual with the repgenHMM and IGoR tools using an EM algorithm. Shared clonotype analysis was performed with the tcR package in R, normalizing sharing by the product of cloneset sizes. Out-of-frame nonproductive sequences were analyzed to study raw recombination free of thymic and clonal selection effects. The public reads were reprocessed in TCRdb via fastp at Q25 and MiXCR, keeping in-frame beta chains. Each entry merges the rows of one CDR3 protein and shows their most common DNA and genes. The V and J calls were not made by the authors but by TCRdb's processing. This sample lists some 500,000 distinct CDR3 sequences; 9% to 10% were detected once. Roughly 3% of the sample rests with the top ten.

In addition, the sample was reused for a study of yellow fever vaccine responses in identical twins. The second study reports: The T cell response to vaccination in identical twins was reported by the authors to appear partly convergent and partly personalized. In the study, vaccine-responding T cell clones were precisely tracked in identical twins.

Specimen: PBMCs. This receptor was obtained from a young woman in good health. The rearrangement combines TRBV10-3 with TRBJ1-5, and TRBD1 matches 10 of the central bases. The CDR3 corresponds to CAISDGDRGGNQPQHF. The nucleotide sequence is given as TGTGCCATCAGCGACGGGGACAGGGGCGGCAATCAGCCCCAGCATTTT.